The following is a T cell receptor (beta chain) sequence with its context. This record comes from a study of cytomegalovirus exposure and HLA in healthy donors. About the research overall: An earlier analysis found 100 million or so unique TCR beta sequences from about 190 million T cells.

With 60 Vbeta and 13 Jbeta primers, the PCR was carried out. Sequenced by immunoSEQ multiplex PCR; TCRdb stores in-frame clones only, minus some. There are 150,000 to 200,000 clones in the sample; 80% to 90% occur only once, and 7.5% to 10% lies in the top ten. Deletions cut 7 bases from V and 4 bases from J, with 13 bases between. The germline CDR1 and CDR2 sequences are LNHDA and SQIVND (reference sequence). This CDR3 comprises 14 residues. The sequencing sample was made of PBMCs. The V and J genes are TRBV19 and TRBJ2-2, with a possible D match to TRBD1 (6 bases). This TCR was sampled from a man aged 18 to 30 in good health and CMV-seropositive. CDR3 sequence reads: CASNPGVSTGELFF. Written as DNA, the CDR3 is TGTGCCAGTAATCCAGGGGTGAGCACCGGGGAGCTGTTTTTT.